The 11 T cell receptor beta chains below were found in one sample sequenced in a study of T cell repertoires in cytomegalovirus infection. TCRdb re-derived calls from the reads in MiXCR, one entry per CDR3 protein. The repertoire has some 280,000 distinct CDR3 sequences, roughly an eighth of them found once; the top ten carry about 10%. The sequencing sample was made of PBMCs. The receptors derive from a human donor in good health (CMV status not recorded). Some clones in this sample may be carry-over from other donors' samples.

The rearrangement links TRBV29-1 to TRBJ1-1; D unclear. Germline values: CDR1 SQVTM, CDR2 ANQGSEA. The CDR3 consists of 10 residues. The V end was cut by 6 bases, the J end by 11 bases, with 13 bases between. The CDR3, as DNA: TGCAGCGTCAGAGATGGGGTCGCTTTCTTT. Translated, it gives CSVRDGVAFF.

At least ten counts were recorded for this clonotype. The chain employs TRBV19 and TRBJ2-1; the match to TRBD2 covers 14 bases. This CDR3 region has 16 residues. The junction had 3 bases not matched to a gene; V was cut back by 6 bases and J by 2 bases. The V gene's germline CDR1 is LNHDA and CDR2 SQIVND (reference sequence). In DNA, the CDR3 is TGTGCCAGTAGCGGACTAGCGGGAGGTCCCTACAATGAGCAGTTCTTC. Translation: CASSGLAGGPYNEQFF.

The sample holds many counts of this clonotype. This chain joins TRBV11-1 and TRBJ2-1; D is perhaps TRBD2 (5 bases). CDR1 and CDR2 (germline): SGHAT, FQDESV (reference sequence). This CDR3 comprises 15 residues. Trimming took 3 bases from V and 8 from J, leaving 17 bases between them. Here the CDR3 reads CASSLRVLVGDEQFF. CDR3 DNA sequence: TGTGCCAGCAGCTTGCGGGTCTTAGTGGGCGATGAGCAGTTCTTC.

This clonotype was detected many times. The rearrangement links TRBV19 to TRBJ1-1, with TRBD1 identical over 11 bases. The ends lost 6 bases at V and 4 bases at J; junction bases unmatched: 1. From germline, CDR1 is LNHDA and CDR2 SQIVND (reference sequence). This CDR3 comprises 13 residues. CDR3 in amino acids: CASSGTGGTEAFF. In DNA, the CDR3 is TGTGCCAGTAGCGGGACAGGGGGCACTGAAGCTTTCTTT.

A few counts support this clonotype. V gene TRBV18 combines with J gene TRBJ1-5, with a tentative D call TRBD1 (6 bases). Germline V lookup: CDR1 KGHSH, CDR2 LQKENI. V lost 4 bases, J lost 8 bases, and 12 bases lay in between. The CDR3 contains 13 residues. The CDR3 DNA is TGTGCCAGCTCACTCACAGGGACGGAGCCCCAGCATTTT. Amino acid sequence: CASSLTGTEPQHF.

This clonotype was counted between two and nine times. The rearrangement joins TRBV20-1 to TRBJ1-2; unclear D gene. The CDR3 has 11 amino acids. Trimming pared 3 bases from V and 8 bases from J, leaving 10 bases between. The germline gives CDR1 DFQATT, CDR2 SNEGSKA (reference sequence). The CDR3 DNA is TGCAGTGCTAGGGCCTTGACGGGCTACACCTTC. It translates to CSARALTGYTF.

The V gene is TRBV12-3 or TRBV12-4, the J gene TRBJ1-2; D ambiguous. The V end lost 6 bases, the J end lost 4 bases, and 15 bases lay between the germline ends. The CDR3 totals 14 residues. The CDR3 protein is CASSPEQQLYGYTF. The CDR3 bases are TGTGCCAGCAGCCCGGAACAACAGCTCTATGGCTACACCTTC.

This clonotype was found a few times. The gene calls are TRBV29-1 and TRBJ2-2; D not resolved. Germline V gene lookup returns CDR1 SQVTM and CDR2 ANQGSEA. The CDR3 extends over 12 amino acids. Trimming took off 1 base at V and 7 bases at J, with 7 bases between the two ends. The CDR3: CSVEGLGGELFF. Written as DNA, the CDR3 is TGCAGCGTTGAAGGGTTAGGCGGGGAGCTGTTTTTT.

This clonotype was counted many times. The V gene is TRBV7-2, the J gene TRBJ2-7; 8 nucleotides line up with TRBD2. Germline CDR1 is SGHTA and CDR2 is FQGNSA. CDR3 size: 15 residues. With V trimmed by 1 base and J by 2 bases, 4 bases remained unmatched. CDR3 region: CASSLEAGGPYEQYF. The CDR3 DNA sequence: TGTGCCAGCAGCTTAGAGGCGGGGGGCCCCTACGAGCAGTACTTC.

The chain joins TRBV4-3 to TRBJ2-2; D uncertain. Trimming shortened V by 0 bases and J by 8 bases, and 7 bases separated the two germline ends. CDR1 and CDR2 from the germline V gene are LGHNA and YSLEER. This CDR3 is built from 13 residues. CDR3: CASSQDPKGELFF. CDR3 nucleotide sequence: TGCGCCAGCAGCCAAGATCCAAAAGGGGAGCTGTTTTTT.

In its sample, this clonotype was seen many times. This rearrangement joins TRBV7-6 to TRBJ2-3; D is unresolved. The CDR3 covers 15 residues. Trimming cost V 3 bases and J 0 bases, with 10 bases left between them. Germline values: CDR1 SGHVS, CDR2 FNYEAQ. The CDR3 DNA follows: TGTGCCAGCAGCTTCGAGGCCATGAGCACAGATACGCAGTATTTT. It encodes CASSFEAMSTDTQYF.